A selection of T cell receptor beta chains follows, all from one sample in a study of long-term antiretroviral therapy in people with HIV. TCRdb's copy holds only in-frame clones and misses some; the assay was immunoSEQ multiplex PCR. This table has tens of thousands of clones, 65% to 90% appearing once. Source: unsorted PBMCs, taken 0.1 years before starting antiretroviral therapy. These receptors originate from a man aged 35 to 55 with HIV. The CDR3 runs from the conserved cysteine through the conserved F or W. A D gene is named only where the DNA matches it firmly. The size entry is marked missing in some rows and otherwise reads once, few, many or a size class.

j_call	clone_size	v_call	cdr3_length	d_call	cdr3_aa	cdr3_nt
TRBJ2-1	once	TRBV13	15	TRBD2	CASSSTGTSGDEQFF	TGTGCCAGCAGCTCCACCGGGACTAGCGGCGATGAGCAGTTCTTC
TRBJ2-5	.	TRBV7-9	16	TRBD2	CASRSITSAAGETQYF	TGTGCCAGCAGATCGATCACTAGCGCCGCCGGAGAGACCCAGTACTTC
TRBJ2-7	.	TRBV27	13	.	CASSLSPLYEQYF	TGTGCCAGCAGTTTATCCCCCCTTTACGAGCAGTACTTC
TRBJ2-6	.	TRBV4-3	16	TRBD1	CASSQDLTGWANVLTF	TGCGCCAGCAGCCAAGATTTGACAGGGTGGGCCAACGTCCTGACTTTC
TRBJ2-7	.	TRBV27	14	.	CASSVRFPTYEQYF	TGTGCCAGCAGTGTGCGGTTTCCCACCTACGAGCAGTACTTC
TRBJ2-1	.	TRBV11-2	15	.	CASSSSLSSYNEQFF	TGTGCCAGCAGTTCTTCTCTGAGCTCCTACAATGAGCAGTTCTTC
TRBJ1-5	once	TRBV5-1	14	.	CASSLGQSNQPQHF	TGCGCCAGCAGCTTGGGGCAGTCGAATCAGCCCCAGCATTTT
TRBJ1-6	.	TRBV7-9	14	.	CASSLAGWNVPLHF	TGTGCCAGCAGCTTAGCGGGATGGAATGTGCCCCTCCACTTT
TRBJ1-5	.	TRBV27	14	.	CASSFRSSEQPQHF	TGTGCCAGCAGTTTCAGGAGTAGCGAGCAGCCCCAGCATTTT
TRBJ1-3	.	TRBV11-2	14	.	CASSLALTENTIYF	TGTGCCAGCAGCTTGGCCCTTACCGAAAACACCATATATTTT
TRBJ2-1	.	TRBV29-1	12	TRBD2	CSVRLAVNEQFF	TGCAGCGTTAGACTAGCGGTCAATGAGCAGTTCTTC
TRBJ2-3	.	TRBV30	13	.	CAWSKRSTDTQYF	TGTGCCTGGAGTAAGCGGTCCACAGATACGCAGTATTTT
TRBJ2-2	.	TRBV4-3	15	TRBD2	CASSVSGSWTGELFF	TGCGCCAGCAGCGTAAGCGGGAGCTGGACCGGGGAGCTGTTTTTT
TRBJ1-1	.	TRBV5-3	16	.	CARSLSGDPPNTEAFF	TGTGCCAGAAGCTTGTCAGGAGACCCCCCGAACACTGAAGCTTTCTTT
TRBJ1-4	.	TRBV7-8	15	.	CASTRDGRGYEKLFF	TGTGCCAGCACCCGAGACGGTCGGGGCTATGAAAAACTGTTTTTT
TRBJ1-3	few	TRBV7-9	12	.	CASAGSGNTIYF	TGTGCCAGCGCGGGCTCTGGAAACACCATATATTTT
TRBJ2-3	once	TRBV6-5	15	TRBD1	CASSSDRGLADTQYF	TGTGCCAGCAGTTCCGACAGGGGGCTCGCAGATACGCAGTATTTT
TRBJ2-7	.	TRBV28	14	.	CASSLAGPPYEQYF	TGTGCCAGCAGTTTGGCGGGACCCCCCTACGAGCAGTACTTC
TRBJ2-2	once	TRBV18	15	.	CASSPSLTGTGELFF	TGTGCCAGCTCACCCTCTCTGACAGGAACCGGGGAGCTGTTTTTT
TRBJ2-2	.	TRBV11-3	15	TRBD2	CASSLGGGNTGELFF	TGTGCCAGCAGCTTAGGCGGGGGGAACACCGGGGAGCTGTTTTTT
TRBJ1-5	.	TRBV19	14	TRBD1	CASMGGQNHQPQHF	TGTGCCAGTATGGGGGGACAGAACCATCAGCCCCAGCATTTT
TRBJ1-6	.	TRBV5-1	14	TRBD1	CASSRTGRNSPLHF	TGCGCCAGCAGTCGGACAGGGCGGAACTCACCCCTCCACTTT
TRBJ1-5	.	TRBV19	12	.	CASSIGYQPQHF	TGTGCCAGTAGTATAGGTTATCAGCCCCAGCATTTT
TRBJ2-7	few	TRBV7-9	14	TRBD1	CASTKGQGIYEQYF	TGTGCCAGCACCAAAGGACAGGGGATCTACGAGCAGTACTTC
TRBJ2-7	.	TRBV4-1	13	.	CASSPSTTYEQYF	TGCGCCAGCAGCCCCTCTACCACCTACGAGCAGTACTTC
TRBJ2-1	.	TRBV10-2	18	TRBD1	CASSENLANRGFRNEQFF	TGCGCCAGCAGTGAGAACCTGGCGAACAGGGGGTTTCGGAATGAGCAGTTCTTC
TRBJ1-5	.	TRBV2	15	.	CASSDVIGFDQPQHF	TGTGCCAGCAGTGACGTAATAGGGTTCGATCAGCCCCAGCATTTT
TRBJ2-7	.	TRBV6-1	12	.	CASSVPAYEQYF	TGTGCCAGCAGTGTCCCAGCCTACGAGCAGTACTTC
TRBJ2-7	.	TRBV4-3	16	TRBD2	CASSQDQRGGSYEQYF	TGCGCCAGCAGCCAAGATCAAAGGGGCGGGAGTTACGAGCAGTACTTC
TRBJ1-6	.	TRBV7-2	16	.	CASSGQGSGYNSPLHF	TGTGCCAGCAGCGGCCAGGGAAGTGGTTATAATTCACCCCTCCACTTT
TRBJ2-2	once	TRBV19	19	TRBD2	CASSTLLAGGPPNTGELFF	TGTGCCAGTAGTACCCTACTAGCGGGAGGGCCCCCGAACACCGGGGAGCTGTTTTTT
TRBJ2-1	.	TRBV7-2	11	.	CASSPAREQFF	TGTGCCAGCAGCCCTGCCCGTGAGCAGTTCTTC
TRBJ1-6	.	TRBV18	16	TRBD1	CASSPTVRTGSDPLHF	TGTGCCAGCTCACCAACCGTTAGGACAGGGTCCGATCCCCTCCACTTT
TRBJ1-1	.	TRBV7-9	17	.	CASSPRQGRAGDTEAFF	TGTGCCAGCAGCCCACGCCAGGGGCGAGCAGGCGACACTGAAGCTTTCTTT
TRBJ2-5	.	TRBV29-1	12	.	CSGGQAQETQYF	TGCAGCGGCGGACAAGCCCAAGAGACCCAGTACTTC
TRBJ1-3	.	TRBV6-1	14	.	CASTELLTWNTIYF	TGTGCCAGCACCGAGCTTTTGACATGGAACACCATATATTTT
TRBJ2-5	.	TRBV7-9	17	TRBD1	CASSFSRTGEVQETQYF	TGTGCCAGCAGCTTCTCTAGGACAGGGGAGGTCCAAGAGACCCAGTACTTC
TRBJ2-1	.	TRBV7-9	15	.	CASTFGTAIYNEQFF	TGTGCCAGCACCTTCGGGACCGCTATCTACAATGAGCAGTTCTTC
TRBJ2-7	few	TRBV9	15	TRBD1	CASSVGDSSSYEQYF	TGTGCCAGCAGCGTAGGGGACAGTAGCTCCTACGAGCAGTACTTC
TRBJ2-3	.	TRBV6-1	16	.	CASSDNLHSSTDTQYF	TGTGCCAGCAGTGATAACCTGCACTCTAGCACAGATACGCAGTATTTT
TRBJ1-1	.	TRBV7-9	15	.	CASTSRNRAETEAFF	TGTGCCAGCACCTCCCGGAACCGGGCGGAAACTGAAGCTTTCTTT
TRBJ2-2	.	TRBV19	14	TRBD2	CASMVGGSTGELFF	TGTGCCAGTATGGTGGGAGGGTCCACCGGGGAGCTGTTTTTT
TRBJ2-6	.	TRBV5-1	15	TRBD1	CASSRQGSGANVLTF	TGCGCCAGCAGCAGACAGGGTTCTGGGGCCAACGTCCTGACTTTC
TRBJ1-4	.	TRBV4-3	15	.	CASSQDPHLTEKLFF	TGCGCCAGCAGCCAAGACCCCCATTTGACTGAAAAACTGTTTTTT
TRBJ1-2	.	TRBV27	13	.	CASSPRDNYGYTF	TGTGCCAGCAGTCCGAGGGATAACTATGGCTACACCTTC
TRBJ2-3	.	TRBV6-1	13	.	CASRVASPDTQYF	TGTGCCAGCAGAGTAGCGAGCCCGGATACGCAGTATTTT
TRBJ1-4	once	TRBV6-5	13	.	CASKRTVNEKLFF	TGTGCCAGCAAGAGAACAGTTAATGAAAAACTGTTTTTT
TRBJ2-7	.	TRBV18	14	TRBD1	CASSPGQGAYEQYF	TGTGCCAGCTCACCAGGGCAGGGGGCCTACGAGCAGTACTTC
TRBJ1-5	.	TRBV6-5	12	.	CASRDWAQPQHF	TGTGCCAGCAGAGACTGGGCTCAGCCCCAGCATTTT
TRBJ2-1	few	TRBV6-4	16	TRBD2	CASSDRAGGPYNEQFF	TGTGCCAGCAGTGACAGAGCGGGAGGGCCCTACAATGAGCAGTTCTTC
TRBJ2-3	few	TRBV2	13	.	CASSASRTDTQYF	TGTGCCAGCAGTGCTTCCCGCACAGATACGCAGTATTTT
TRBJ2-7	few	TRBV2	15	.	CASSVGGADTYEQYF	TGTGCCAGCAGTGTTGGGGGCGCGGACACCTACGAGCAGTACTTC
TRBJ1-2	.	TRBV6-6	14	.	CASSSPTVNYGYTF	TGTGCCAGCAGTTCCCCGACAGTTAACTATGGCTACACCTTC
TRBJ2-1	.	TRBV6-5	14	.	CASSLGRKYNEQFF	TGTGCCAGCAGTTTGGGACGGAAGTACAATGAGCAGTTCTTC
TRBJ1-2	.	TRBV28	14	.	CASSFTDPNYGYTF	TGTGCCAGCAGTTTCACTGATCCTAACTATGGCTACACCTTC